This TCR beta chain was recorded in a study of T cell responses to AZD1222 COVID-19 vaccine (dated by TCRdb to about 2021). Looking at the study overall: AZD1222 recipients given second doses at about 4 weeks or at about 12 weeks were pooled, since spike-specific TCR depth and breadth were not found to differ between the two schedules. TCR sequencing covered approximately 230 trial participants: 200 to 220 given two doses of AZD1222 and 26 given two doses of MenACWY control vaccine. Trial participants were enrolled by age into 18-55, 56-69 and 70-plus year subgroups, with roughly 150, 30 and 60 TCR-sequenced participants respectively. What the research found in general, with its limitations: Epitopes outside the regions mutated in the B.1.351 and B.1.1.7 variants were reportedly recognized by nearly half of the unique spike-specific TCRs. Participants were mostly white British, with more females than males. The authors suggested clonal diversity may have been underestimated. The vaccine-associated CD4 TCRs covered the entire spike protein, and the dominant responses fell in regions 160-218 and 743-854. The 56-69-year group was small, and its depth increase did not reach significance, likely because of low power. Only a handful of AZD1222 recipients were SARS-CoV-2 seropositive at baseline, limiting conclusions about previously exposed vaccinees. Because no day 14 peak-response samples were available, repertoires were characterized only after the peak T cell response. Spike-specific TCR breadth and depth rose significantly after two AZD1222 doses compared with day 0 and with MenACWY recipients.

The CDR3 regions of human TCRbeta chains were analyzed by immunosequencing. From the authors' description of their analysis: Repertoire TCRs were matched against a reference library of SARS-CoV-2-specific TCRs generated with the MIRA antigen-specificity platform. Breadth was defined as the fraction of unique TCRs that were SARS-CoV-2-associated, and depth was defined as the fraction of total T cells that were SARS-CoV-2-associated. Using the MIRA data, each spike-specific TCR was assigned both to the spike region to which the TCR was reactive and to a CD4 or CD8 class. Log10-transformed breadth and depth values were compared by one-way ANOVA with Sidak's multiple comparisons tests. TCRdb limited this immuneACCESS table to in-frame rearrangements with V and J called. A share of clones is missing; checked studies link under half to unresolved V genes, and the rest is unexplained. V, J and clone size derive from that table, while D and trimming were established from the DNA sequence. In this sample the table shows 90,000 to 150,000 clones, more than 70% of which occur a single time. Jointly, the top ten make up 4% to 5.5% of the sample.

The table lists this clone with a count of one. The antigen it binds to is not known. Qualities for individual bases were not recorded, and no much larger clone is one base off. The sample carries other DNA sequences with the same CDR3. V ends up 7 bases short and J 0 bases short, with an unmatched junction base count of 2. Taken from the germline V gene, the CDR1 and CDR2 loops are SNHLY and FYNNEI. Taken from cysteine to phenylalanine, the CDR3 has 13 residues. Of all the DNA, just the CDR3 is kept, 39 bases in frame from base 1. The time point label, as the study defines it: baseline before first vaccination. Vaccinee samples were obtained from the UK trials COV001 and COV002, which included a single-blind randomized controlled phase 2/3 trial of AZD1222 (ChAdOx1 nCoV-19) in healthy adults. For TCRbeta chain sequencing, PBMC samples from trial participants were taken at day 0 and at day 28 after the second dose.

The chain employs TRBV2 and TRBJ1-1, and 7 junctional nucleotides match TRBD1. This clonotype was obtained from an adult in good health. The sample consisted of peripheral blood, taken on day 0 of AZD1222 vaccination. The CDR3 in this case is CASTGQMNTEAFF. The bases are TGTGCCAGCACGGGACAGATGAACACTGAAGCTTTCTTT. Extended through the reference TRBV2 and TRBJ1-1 proteins, this CDR3 yields the full variable domain: EPEVTQTPSHQVTQMGQEVILRCVPISNHLYFYWYRQILGQKVEFLVSFYNNEISEKSEIFDDQFSVERPDGSNFTLKIRSTKLEDSAMYFCASTGQMNTEAFFGQGTRLTVV.